This T cell receptor (beta chain) derives from a study of technical replicates of blood from several donors. The CDR3 runs to 15 residues. V lost 6 bases to trimming and J lost 5 bases; unmatched junction nucleotides: 8. Looked up from germline, CDR1 is SNHLY and CDR2 is FYNNEI. Sequenced by immunoSEQ multiplex PCR; TCRdb stores in-frame clones only, minus some. In the table there are about 83,000 clones, 90% to 98% of which are singletons. The rearrangement links TRBV2 to TRBJ2-3, with 10 bases identical to TRBD2. Material for sequencing was T cells isolated from PBMCs. The clonotype originates from a human donor in good health. The CDR3 spells CASRVAGGPEDTQYF. CDR3 nucleotides: TGTGCCAGCAGGGTAGCGGGAGGACCGGAAGATACGCAGTATTTT.